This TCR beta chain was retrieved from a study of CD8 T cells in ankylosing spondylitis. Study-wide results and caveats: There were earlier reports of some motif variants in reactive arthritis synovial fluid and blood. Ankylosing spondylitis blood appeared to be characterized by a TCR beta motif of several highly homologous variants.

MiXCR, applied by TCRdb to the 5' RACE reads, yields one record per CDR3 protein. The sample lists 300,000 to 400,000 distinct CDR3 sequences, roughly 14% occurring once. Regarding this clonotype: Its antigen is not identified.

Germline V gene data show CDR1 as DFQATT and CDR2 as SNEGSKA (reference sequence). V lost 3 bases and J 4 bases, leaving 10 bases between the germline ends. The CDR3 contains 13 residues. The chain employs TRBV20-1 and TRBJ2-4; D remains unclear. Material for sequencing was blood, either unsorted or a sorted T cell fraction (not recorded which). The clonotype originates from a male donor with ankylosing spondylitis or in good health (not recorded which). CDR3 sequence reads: CSARVRTKNIQYF. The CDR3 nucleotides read TGCAGTGCTAGGGTCAGAACAAAAAACATTCAGTACTTC.